The entry below gives a single T cell receptor (beta chain) sequence along with its context. The data originate from a study of blood T cells in healthy people across ages. Per-sample PBMC isolation yielded at least 6.5 million cells. The germline V gene has CDR1 MRHNA and CDR2 SNTAGT. This CDR3 spans 15 amino acids. A second PCR, run for 7 to 11 cycles, used a sample-barcoded 5' primer plus a J-beta primer mix. TCRdb fed the 5' RACE reads into MiXCR, producing one record per CDR3 protein. The profile shows 2 million or so distinct CDR3 sequences, roughly 52% of them singletons. This clonotype originated in a woman between 35 and 50 years old in good health. This chain links TRBV6-4 with TRBJ2-7, with D perhaps given as TRBD1 or TRBD2 (5 bases each). The better agreement between TRBJ2-4 and the DNA end casts doubt on the J call. The sample taken for sequencing was blood. The CDR3 DNA sequence: TGTGCCAGCAGTGACACTAGGGACGGAGAAAACATTCAGTACTTC. Translating gives CASSDTRDGENIQYF.